These 15 T cell receptor beta chains came from one sample sequenced in a study of cytomegalovirus exposure and HLA in healthy donors. Amplification used 60 Vbeta primers and 13 Jbeta primers. Measured with immunoSEQ multiplex PCR; TCRdb has only the in-frame clones, and not every one. The sample lists around 130,000 clones, around 69% occurring once. Sequenced material: PBMCs. The source is a woman between 40 and 55 years old in good health and CMV-seropositive.

This clone was observed a single time. The chain employs TRBV28 and TRBJ2-1, with TRBD2 as a possible D gene (5 bases). The V and J ends lost 4 bases and 6 bases respectively, with 22 bases between them. CDR3 length equals 17 residues. Germline V gives CDR1 MDHEN, CDR2 SYDVKM. CDR3 in DNA: TGTGCCAGCAGTTCCCAATCTAGCAGGCGGGTTAGCAATGAGCAGTTCTTC. Residues: CASSSQSSRRVSNEQFF.

The rearrangement uses TRBV5-1 and TRBJ1-2; 7 bases are a match to TRBD1. Germline CDR1 reads SGHRS; CDR2 reads YFSETQ. This CDR3 region has 14 residues. V was clipped by 4 bases and J by 8 bases; unmatched bases: 11. As DNA, the CDR3 is TGCGCCAGCAGCGCGGCGGGACAGTCGGGCGGCTACACCTTC. Its translation: CASSAAGQSGGYTF.

The chain is built from TRBV27 and TRBJ2-7; D gene uncertain. The V gene lost 2 bases and the J gene lost 5 bases, with 16 bases spanning the gap. The germline CDR1 and CDR2 sequences are MNHEY and SMNVEV (reference sequence). The CDR3 spans 15 residues. The CDR3 coding sequence is TGTGCCAGCAGTTTAACAGTACAGTATGGTAACGAGCAGTACTTC. As protein: CASSLTVQYGNEQYF.

The V call is TRBV4-2, the J call TRBJ2-5; no reliable D call. The ends were cut back, 0 bases at V and 1 base at J, with 6 bases in the middle. The length of the CDR3 is 14 residues. Germline CDR1 is LGHNA and CDR2 is YNFKEQ. The CDR3 region is CASSQESFQETQYF. The CDR3 DNA sequence: TGTGCCAGCAGCCAAGAGTCGTTCCAAGAGACCCAGTACTTC.

The chain joins TRBV18 to TRBJ1-1; no definite D call. CDR1 and CDR2 from the germline V gene are KGHSH and LQKENI. Trimming took 0 bases from V and 5 from J, leaving 7 bases between them. The CDR3 runs to 13 residues. In DNA, the CDR3 is TGTGCCAGCTCACCACCAGGGAGTACTGAAGCTTTCTTT. It encodes CASSPPGSTEAFF.

The chain is built from TRBV6-6 and TRBJ1-1; 10 bases map to TRBD1. There are 15 residues in the CDR3. The trim removed 4 bases at V and 2 bases at J, leaving 4 bases unmatched. The germline CDR1 and CDR2 sequences are MNHNY and SVGAGI (reference sequence). In DNA form, the CDR3 reads TGTGCCAGCAGTTCCGCGACAGGGGGCAACACTGAAGCTTTCTTT. Translated, it gives CASSSATGGNTEAFF.

The gene calls are TRBV28 and TRBJ2-7; D is tentatively TRBD1 or TRBD2 (11 bases each). Germline CDR1 is MDHEN and CDR2 is SYDVKM. CDR3 length: 20 amino acids. Deletions cut 3 bases from V and 3 bases from J, with 30 bases between. This CDR3 reads CASSFLLGQGGLAVNYEQYF. Written as DNA, the CDR3 is TGTGCCAGCAGTTTCTTATTGGGACAGGGGGGACTAGCGGTAAACTACGAGCAGTACTTC.

This clone was recorded a few times. The rearrangement joins TRBV18 to TRBJ1-5; D unresolved. CDR1 KGHSH and CDR2 LQKENI come from the germline V gene. V was trimmed by 3 bases and J by 5 bases, leaving 14 bases between them. CDR3 size: 15 residues. CDR3 residues: CASSPAPSGDQPQHF. The CDR3 DNA follows: TGTGCCAGCTCACCTGCGCCTTCGGGTGATCAGCCCCAGCATTTT.

The genes are TRBV18 and TRBJ2-1, with D possibly TRBD1 on 6 matching bases. Trimming cost V 0 bases and J 15 bases, with 12 bases left between them. This CDR3 has 12 residues. CDR1 and CDR2 (germline): KGHSH, LQKENI. The DNA of the CDR3 is TGTGCCAGCTCACCACCTGAACAGGGAAGGTTCTTC. Amino acid sequence: CASSPPEQGRFF.

This sequence joins TRBV2 and TRBJ1-5; D unresolved. V was clipped by 7 bases and J by 4 bases, with 11 bases between them. The CDR3 covers 13 residues. Germline loops: CDR1 SNHLY, CDR2 FYNNEI. DNA for the CDR3: TGTGCCAGCAAGGCAGCGCGAAATCAGCCCCAGCATTTT. Translating gives CASKAARNQPQHF.

This clone was recorded a few times. V is TRBV6-5 and J is TRBJ1-2, with D perhaps TRBD1 (5 bases). V was cut by 7 bases and J by 2 bases, with 11 bases left in between. The CDR3 contains 13 residues. Germline assignment: CDR1 MNHEY and CDR2 SVGAGI. The CDR3 region has the DNA TGTGCCAGCACCCTGCGGGGGAACTATGGCTACACCTTC. This translates into CASTLRGNYGYTF.

V and J are TRBV14 and TRBJ1-4; 9 positions agree with TRBD1. The germline gives CDR1 SGHDN, CDR2 FVKESK. The V and J ends lost 6 bases and 7 bases, in that order; junction bases with no gene match: 6. This CDR3 comprises 14 residues. CDR3 bases: TGTGCCAGCAGTCCCGGGACAGGGACTGAAAAACTGTTTTTT. Its translation is CASSPGTGTEKLFF.

The chain combines TRBV27 with TRBJ2-3; 9 positions agree with TRBD1. The V gene end was trimmed by 6 bases and the J gene end by 6 bases; junction bases not matched to a gene: 10. Germline values: CDR1 MNHEY, CDR2 SMNVEV (reference sequence). The CDR3 is made up of 15 amino acids. This CDR3 reads CASRGLDRGADTQYF. DNA for the CDR3: TGTGCCAGCAGAGGGTTGGACAGGGGTGCGGATACGCAGTATTTT.

This sequence joins TRBV5-1 and TRBJ2-3; 7 bases are a match to TRBD2. The germline gives CDR1 SGHRS, CDR2 YFSETQ. The CDR3 spans 18 residues. J was trimmed by 0 bases and V by 6 bases; bases with no gene match: 16. The CDR3 DNA sequence: TGCGCCAGCACCTCAGACTCATTACTAGCGACGAGCACAGATACGCAGTATTTT. The encoded protein is CASTSDSLLATSTDTQYF. Together with reference TRBV5-1 and TRBJ2-3, the CDR3 gives the full variable domain: KAGVTQTPRYLIKTRGQQVTLSCSPISGHRSVSWYQQTPGQGLQFLFEYFSETQRNKGNFPGRFSGRQFSNSRSEMNVSTLELGDSALYLCASTSDSLLATSTDTQYFGPGTRLTVL.

The J gene is TRBJ1-3, the V gene TRBV6-5; D is perhaps TRBD1 (5 bases). The V end lost 2 bases, the J end lost 2 bases, and 10 bases lay between the germline ends. CDR3 length: 15 residues. The germline gives CDR1 MNHEY, CDR2 SVGAGI. CDR3 nucleotides: TGTGCCAGCAGTTACGGGGGAGGGGCTGGAAACACCATATATTTT. Amino acid sequence: CASSYGGGAGNTIYF.